Following are 23 T cell receptor beta chains from one sample sequenced in a study of tumor and adjacent non-tumor tissue in lung cancer (dated by TCRdb to the late 2010s). RNA was extracted from bulk unsorted tissue and checked for quality with a NanoDrop ND-1000 and an Agilent 2100. Libraries were constructed by multiplex PCR. The instrument was an Illumina HiSeq 2500. TCRbeta libraries were built by three rounds of nested PCR using primers (Table S4), following protocols modified from ARM-PCR. In TCRdb, the public reads were trimmed at Q25 with fastp and aligned with MiXCR, with productive beta chains retained. Each CDR3 protein appears once, grouped with its most common genes and DNA. This sample holds 95,000 to 150,000 distinct CDR3 sequences; around three fifths were observed only once. Of the sample, 9.5% to 15% is held by the ten largest clones. Sequencing was performed on lung tumor tissue. The receptor source for this set is a man in his thirties or forties with non-small cell lung cancer.

Points on this clonotype: A clone one base away is much larger, so this may be a read error. The chain employs TRBV14 and TRBJ1-5; D is undetermined. This CDR3 comprises 15 residues. Germline V CDR1 and CDR2: SGHDN, FVKESK. Trimming cost V 4 bases and J 0 bases, with 10 bases left between them. The CDR3 region is CASSREGNSNQPQHF. CDR3 sequence (DNA): TGTGCCAGCAGCCGAGAGGGTAATAGCAATCAGCCCCAGCATTTT. The full variable domain, in which reference TRBV14 and TRBJ1-5 provide the parts outside the CDR3, is EAGVTQFPSHSVIEKGQTVTLRCDPISGHDNLYWYRRVMGKEIKFLLHFVKESKQDESGMPNNRFLAERTGGTYSTLKVQPAELEDSGVYFCASSREGNSNQPQHFGDGTRLSIL.

About this clonotype: This may be a read error: a much more frequent sequence differs by one nucleotide. The CDR3 region is CASSLIAGGNTGELFF. The CDR3 DNA follows: TGTGCCAGCAGTCTAATAGCGGGTGGGAACACCGGGGAGCTGTTTTTT. The rearrangement joins TRBV6-5 to TRBJ2-2; 7 bases align to TRBD2. CDR1 is MNHEY and CDR2 is SVGAGI in the germline V gene. The CDR3 is 16 residues long. The junction had 7 bases not matched to a gene; V was cut back by 5 bases and J by 1 base.

Remarks on this clonotype: A much larger clone sits a single nucleotide away, making a read error possible. The genes are TRBV6-7 and TRBJ1-5; D ambiguous. TRBV6-7 is assigned to the ORF class and has an uncertain function. Trimming stripped 1 base from V and 9 bases from J, with 7 bases between. This CDR3 contains 12 residues. This CDR3 is CASSYYNWPQHF. The CDR3 DNA is TGTGCCAGCAGTTACTATAATTGGCCCCAGCATTTT.

With regard to this clonotype: The junction departs from the called germline gene at one end, perhaps through a read error. CDR3 DNA sequence: TGTACCAGTAGCCAAGAGACAAAAGGGTATAGCTACACCTTC. It yields the protein CTSSQETKGYSYTF. The rearrangement uses TRBV4-2 and TRBJ1-2; D is unresolved. The V gene's germline CDR1 is LGHNA and CDR2 YNFKEQ. The CDR3 runs 14 residues.

On this clonotype itself: The conserved phenylalanine or tryptophan is not found at the CDR3 terminus, so this likely reflects a read error. The chain uses TRBV7-8 and TRBJ2-2; D ambiguous. Germline V CDR1 and CDR2: SGHVS, FQNEAQ. Trimming took 8 bases from V and 4 from J, leaving 14 bases between them. The CDR3 covers 14 residues. This CDR3 reads CASSAWVGTGELFS. CDR3 sequence (DNA): TGTGCCAGCTCTGCTTGGGTCGGCACCGGGGAGCTGTTTTCT.

This clonotype occurred once. This clone may be a read error of a much larger clone one base away. The chain joins TRBV4-1 to TRBJ2-7; D perhaps matches TRBD2 (6 bases). V shed 5 bases and J shed 5 bases, with 19 bases lying between them. Germline V gives CDR1 MGHRA, CDR2 YSYEKL. This CDR3 is built from 15 residues. The CDR3, as DNA: TGCGCCAGCAGCGAAGGGCAAGGCGCGGGGCACGAGCAGTACTTC. Translated, it gives CASSEGQGAGHEQYF.

By share, this clonotype counts as medium-sized. This rearrangement joins TRBV12-3 or TRBV12-4 to TRBJ2-1; 7 bases align to TRBD2. The length of the CDR3 is 14 residues. Trimming took 5 bases from V and 6 from J; bases not matched to a gene: 7. This CDR3 reads CASSLSGLLNEQFF. The CDR3 bases are TGTGCCAGCAGTCTCTCGGGACTACTCAATGAGCAGTTCTTC.

This clonotype is a singleton in its sample. The junction and the germline gene differ at one end; a read error may be behind it. The chain recombines TRBV10-3 with TRBJ2-3; 10 bases fit TRBD2. The CDR3 covers 15 residues. The germline CDR1 and CDR2 sequences are ENHRY and SYGVKD. DNA of the CDR3: TGTGCCATCAGTGTGCGAGCGGGAGGGTTCCTTACGCAGTACTTT. Encoded protein: CAISVRAGGFLTQYF.

Worth noting for this clonotype: A much larger clone lies a single base off, so this may be a read error. The chain recombines TRBV5-6 with TRBJ1-4; perhaps TRBD1 as D (5 bases). The CDR3 loop spans 14 amino acids. Germline CDR1 reads SGHDT; CDR2 reads YYEEEE. Written as DNA, the CDR3 is TGTGCCAGCAGCTTGGCCCCCGGGGGTGAAATACTGTTTTTT. It yields the protein CASSLAPGGEILFF. The full variable domain, its missing parts supplied by reference TRBV5-6 and TRBJ1-4, is DAGVTQSPTHLIKTRGQQVTLRCSPKSGHDTVSWYQQALGQGPQFIFQYYEEEERQRGNFPDRFSGHQFPNYSSELNVNALLLGDSALYLCASSLAPGGEILFFGSGTQLSVL.

A word on this clonotype: Compared with germline, one end of the junction differs, possibly owing to a read error. The chain couples TRBV12-3 or TRBV12-4 to TRBJ2-7, with D possibly TRBD1 on 5 matching bases. The CDR3 length is 14 residues. Written as DNA, the CDR3 is TGTGTCAGCAGTCTGGGGCTGCCCCCCTACAAGCAGTACTTC. Translating it yields CVSSLGLPPYKQYF.

In DNA, the CDR3 is TGTGCCAGCAGCTTGGTTAATGAGCGATTCTTC. Protein: CASSLVNERFF. The V call is TRBV11-1, the J call TRBJ2-1; unclear D gene. The CDR3 contains 11 residues. V was trimmed by 3 bases and J by 16 bases, leaving 13 bases between them. In germline, CDR1 is SGHAT, CDR2 FQDESV (reference sequence).

This clonotype was seen more than once but under ten times. The gene calls are TRBV18 and TRBJ1-1, with D possibly being TRBD1 (5 bases). Germline V CDR1 and CDR2: KGHSH, LQKENI. The V end lost 3 bases, the J end lost 3 bases, and 11 bases lay between the germline ends. This CDR3 has 14 residues. The CDR3 loop is CASSPAGTDTEAFF. The CDR3 DNA reads TGTGCCAGCTCACCGGCAGGGACGGACACTGAAGCTTTCTTT.

V is TRBV4-1 and J is TRBJ2-7; D perhaps matches TRBD1 (5 bases). V lost 1 base to trimming and J lost 4 bases, with 14 bases between them. This CDR3 is 15 amino acids long. Germline CDR1 is MGHRA and CDR2 is YSYEKL. The CDR3 DNA reads as TGCGCCAGCAGCCAAGCGCACAGGCCCCTATACGAGCAGTACTTC. Translated, it gives CASSQAHRPLYEQYF.

The table lists this clonotype with a count of one. The J gene is TRBJ1-5, the V gene TRBV6-5; D call uncertain. CDR1 is MNHEY and CDR2 is SVGAGI in the germline V gene. This CDR3 is 13 amino acids long. The germline V and J ends were trimmed by 1 base and 11 bases, with 12 bases remaining between them. CDR3 sequence (DNA): TGTGCCAGCAGTTACTTGGCCCCCGGGTCCCAGCATTTT. Translation: CASSYLAPGSQHF.

Regarding this clonotype: A junction boundary mismatches the germline segment, possibly from a read error. This chain uses TRBV4-1 with TRBJ2-7; 14 bases fit TRBD2. Germline V gene data show CDR1 as MGHRA and CDR2 as YSYEKL. CDR3 length: 18 amino acids. CDR3 nucleotides: TGCGCCAGCAGCCGGACCACCGGGACTAGCGGGAGATCCTATGAGCGGTACTTC. It translates to CASSRTTGTSGRSYERYF.

In this sample, this clonotype turned up many times. The V gene is TRBV11-2, the J gene TRBJ1-4; TRBD1 aligns across 9 bases. Germline V CDR1 and CDR2: SGHAT, FQNNGV. V lost 2 bases, J lost 5 bases, and 6 bases stayed unmatched. There are 16 residues in the CDR3. This chain's CDR3 is CASSLNLGQGNEKLFF. The CDR3 bases are TGTGCCAGCAGCTTAAATTTAGGACAGGGGAATGAAAAACTGTTTTTT.

With regard to this clonotype: At one boundary the junction diverges from the germline segment, which might be a read error. The V and J genes are TRBV12-3 or TRBV12-4 and TRBJ1-6; 10 bases are a match to TRBD1. The CDR3 has 14 amino acids. The CDR3 region has the DNA TGTGCTAGCAGTTTTGGACAGGGGGTATCACCCCTCCACTTT. This codes for CASSFGQGVSPLHF.

Turning to this clonotype: A junction end diverges from the germline sequence, so it may reflect a read error. The gene calls are TRBV6-5 and TRBJ1-6; possible D gene TRBD1, 6 bases. Germline V gene sequence: CDR1 MNHEY, CDR2 SVGAGI. The CDR3 is 15 residues long. CDR3 loop: CASSPVGGPGPPLYF. CDR3 bases: TGTGCCAGCAGCCCCGTTGGGGGCCCGGGACCACCCCTCTACTTT.

There are many counts of this clonotype. The chain has TRBV20-1 and TRBJ2-4, with TRBD2 identical over 10 bases. CDR3 length: 15 residues. Unmatched junction bases numbered 12, after V lost 4 bases and J lost 9 bases. Germline loops: CDR1 DFQATT, CDR2 SNEGSKA (reference sequence). The CDR3: CSATSLAGAIGIQYF. CDR3 DNA: TGCAGTGCTACATCCCTAGCGGGAGCGATTGGCATTCAGTACTTC.

As for this clonotype: A much more abundant neighbour one base away suggests this may be a read error. The conserved final phenylalanine or tryptophan is absent from the CDR3, which likely points to a read error. V usage is TRBV6-5 and J usage is TRBJ1-2, with D possibly being TRBD1 (5 bases). CDR1 is MNHEY, CDR2 SVGAGI, per germline. There are 16 residues in the CDR3. Trimming pared 8 bases from V and 1 base from J, leaving 20 bases between. The chain's CDR3 is CASGTVGVTLNYGYTI. As DNA, the CDR3 is TGTGCCAGCGGAACCGTAGGGGTGACGCTTAACTATGGCTACACCATC.

As regards this clonotype: A clone one base away is much larger, so this may be a read error. The chain recombines TRBV29-1 with TRBJ2-1; TRBD1 matches 9 bases. Germline V CDR1 and CDR2: SQVTM, ANQGSEA. The CDR3 is 14 residues long. CDR3 DNA: TGCAGCGCTGAAGGCGACAGGGGGTACAATGAGGAGTTCTTC. Its translation is CSAEGDRGYNEEFF.

This clonotype was counted once. A junction end diverges from the germline sequence, so it may reflect a read error. The J gene is TRBJ2-7, the V gene TRBV11-1, with D perhaps TRBD1 (6 bases). Germline CDR1 and CDR2: SGHAT and FQDESV (reference sequence). CDR3 size: 18 residues. The CDR3 loop reads CASSLRLPDRLLSYEQYF. The CDR3 coding sequence is TGTGCCAGCAGTTTAAGGCTACCCGACAGGCTTCTCTCCTACGAGCAATACTTC.

This clonotype was seen ten or more times. The rearrangement uses TRBV12-3 or TRBV12-4 and TRBJ2-1; 7 nucleotides agree with TRBD2. CDR3 length: 16 amino acids. The V segment lost 3 bases and the J segment 4 bases; nucleotides outside the gene matches: 9. The CDR3 loop reads CASSLGRAAAYNEQFF. For the CDR3, the DNA is TGTGCCAGCAGTTTGGGGAGGGCCGCCGCATACAATGAGCAGTTCTTC.